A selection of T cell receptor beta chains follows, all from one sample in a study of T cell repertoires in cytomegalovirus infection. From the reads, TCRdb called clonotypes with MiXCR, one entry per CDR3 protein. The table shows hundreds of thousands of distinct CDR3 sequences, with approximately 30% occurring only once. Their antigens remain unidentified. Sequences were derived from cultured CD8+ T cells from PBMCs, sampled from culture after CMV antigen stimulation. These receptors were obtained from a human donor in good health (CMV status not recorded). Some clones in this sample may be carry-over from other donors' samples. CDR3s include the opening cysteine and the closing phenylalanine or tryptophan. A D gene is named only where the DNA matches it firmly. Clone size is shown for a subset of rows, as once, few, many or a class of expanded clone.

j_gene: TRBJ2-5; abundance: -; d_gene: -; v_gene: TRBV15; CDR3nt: TGTGCCACCAGCAGAGATCTAGGGGGGCAAGAGACCCAGTACTTC; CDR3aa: CATSRDLGGQETQYF
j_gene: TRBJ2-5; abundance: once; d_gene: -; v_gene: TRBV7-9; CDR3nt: TGTGCCAGCAGCACCCCGGCGCGGGAGACCCAGTACTTC; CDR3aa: CASSTPARETQYF
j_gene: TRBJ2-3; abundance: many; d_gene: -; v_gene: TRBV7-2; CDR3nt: TGTGCCAGCAGCTTAGGTGCCGCTAGCGCACGCACAGATACGCAGTATTTT; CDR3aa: CASSLGAASARTDTQYF
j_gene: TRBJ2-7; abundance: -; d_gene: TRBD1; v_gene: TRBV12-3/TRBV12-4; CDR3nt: TGTGCCAGCAGTTTAGAACAGGGGAACCACGAGCAGTACTTC; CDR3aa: CASSLEQGNHEQYF
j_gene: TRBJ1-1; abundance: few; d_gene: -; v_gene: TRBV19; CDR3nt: TGTGCCAGTACCTTCGTAAAGATGAACACTGAAGCTTTCTTT; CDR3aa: CASTFVKMNTEAFF
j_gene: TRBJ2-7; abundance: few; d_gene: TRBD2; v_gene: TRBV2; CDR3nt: TGTGCCAGCAGCGCTTTGAGCGGGGTGTCCTACGAGCAGTACTTC; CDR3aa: CASSALSGVSYEQYF
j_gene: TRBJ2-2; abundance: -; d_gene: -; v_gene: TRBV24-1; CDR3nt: TGTGCCACCAGTGACCCCCACGGCGGGGAGCTGTTTTTT; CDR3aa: CATSDPHGGELFF
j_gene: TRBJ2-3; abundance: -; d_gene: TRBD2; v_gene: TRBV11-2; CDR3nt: TGTGCCAGCAGCTCCCGTGGACTAGCGGGGGGGCCAAGACTTCCGGATACGCAGTATTTT; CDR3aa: CASSSRGLAGGPRLPDTQYF
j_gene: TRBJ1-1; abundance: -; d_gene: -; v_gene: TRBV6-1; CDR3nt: TGTGCCAGCAGTGGATTGTTGGTCCTCGGGATCATGAACACTGAAGCTTTCTTT; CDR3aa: CASSGLLVLGIMNTEAFF
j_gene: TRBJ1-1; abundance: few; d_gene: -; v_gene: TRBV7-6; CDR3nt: TGTGCCAGCAGCTTAGGGTTCGGCGGCAACACTGAAGCTTTCTTT; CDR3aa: CASSLGFGGNTEAFF
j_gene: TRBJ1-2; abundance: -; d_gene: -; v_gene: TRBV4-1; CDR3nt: TGCGCCAGCAGCCGCCCCGGGGAGGTTTTCAACTATGGCTACACCTTC; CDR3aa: CASSRPGEVFNYGYTF
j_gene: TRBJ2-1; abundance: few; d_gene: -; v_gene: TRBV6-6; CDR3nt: TGTGCCAGCACCCCGGATGGGGGCGCCTACAATGAGCAGTTCTTC; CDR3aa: CASTPDGGAYNEQFF
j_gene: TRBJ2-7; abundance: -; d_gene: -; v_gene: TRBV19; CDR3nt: TGTGCCAGTAGTATAGCCCCGGGACTGGACTCCTACGAGCAGTACTTC; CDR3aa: CASSIAPGLDSYEQYF
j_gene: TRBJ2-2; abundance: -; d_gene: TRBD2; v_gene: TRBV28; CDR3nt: TGTGCCAGCAGTTCCTTTGACCTAACTCGGGGGGTTTACACCGGGGAGCTGTTTTTT; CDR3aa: CASSSFDLTRGVYTGELFF
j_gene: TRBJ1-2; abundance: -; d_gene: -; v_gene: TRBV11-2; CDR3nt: TGTGCCAGCAGCTCAGAGCGGACATCAAGGGGCTATGGCTACACCTTC; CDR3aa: CASSSERTSRGYGYTF
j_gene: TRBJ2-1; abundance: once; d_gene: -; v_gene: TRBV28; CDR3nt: TGTGCCAGCAGTTTAGGGAGCCTCTCGGGCTACAATGAGCAGTTCTTC; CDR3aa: CASSLGSLSGYNEQFF
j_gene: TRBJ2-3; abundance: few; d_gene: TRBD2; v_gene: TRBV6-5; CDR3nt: TGTGCCAGCACTCACGGGGGGGATACGCAGTATTTT; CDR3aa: CASTHGGDTQYF
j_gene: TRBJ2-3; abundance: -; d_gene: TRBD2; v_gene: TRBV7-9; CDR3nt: TGTGCCAGCAGCTTAGGCCCGGGACTAGCGGGGGCTACATGGGGCACAGATACGCAGTATTTT; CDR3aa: CASSLGPGLAGATWGTDTQYF
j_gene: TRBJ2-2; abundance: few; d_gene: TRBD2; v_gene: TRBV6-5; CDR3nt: TGTGCCAGCAGTTACTCTTGGGGGGAGGGCACCGGGGAGCTGTTTTTT; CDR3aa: CASSYSWGEGTGELFF
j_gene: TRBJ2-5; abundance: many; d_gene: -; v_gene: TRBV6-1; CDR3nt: TGTGCCAGCAGTGACCGGGACATGCAAGAGACCCAGTACTTC; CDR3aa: CASSDRDMQETQYF
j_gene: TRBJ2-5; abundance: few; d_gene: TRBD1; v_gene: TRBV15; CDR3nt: TGTGCCACCAGCAGAGATAAAATAGGGACAGGCCAAGAGACCCAGTACTTC; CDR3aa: CATSRDKIGTGQETQYF
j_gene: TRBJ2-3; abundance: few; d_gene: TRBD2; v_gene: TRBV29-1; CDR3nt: TGCAGCGTTGATCCCTTTCTAGCGGAGAGCACAGATACGCAGTATTTT; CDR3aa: CSVDPFLAESTDTQYF
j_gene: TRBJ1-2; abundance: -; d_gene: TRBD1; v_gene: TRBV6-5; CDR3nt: TGTGCCAGCAGGCCGGACAGGTCGGGTGGCTACACCTTC; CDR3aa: CASRPDRSGGYTF
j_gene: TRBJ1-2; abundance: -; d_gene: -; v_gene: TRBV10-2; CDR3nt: TGCGCCAGCAGTGAGTCGACTGAAGGGGCCAGGCGGACTCGGTATAATGGCTACACCTTC; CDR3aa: CASSESTEGARRTRYNGYTF
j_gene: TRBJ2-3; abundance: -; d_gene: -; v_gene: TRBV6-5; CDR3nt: TGTGCCAGCAGTTACTCGCCTCCAGGGTTTTATGCAGATACGCAGTATTTT; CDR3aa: CASSYSPPGFYADTQYF
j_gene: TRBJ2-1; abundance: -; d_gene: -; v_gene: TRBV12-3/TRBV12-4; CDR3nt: TGTGCCAGCAGTTTAGGGGATCCAGACTACAATGAGCAGTTCTTC; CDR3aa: CASSLGDPDYNEQFF
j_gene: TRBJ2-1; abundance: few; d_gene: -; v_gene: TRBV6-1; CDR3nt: TGTGCCAGCATGATGGAGGGGGCGCGGTACAATGAGCAGTTCTTC; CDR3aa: CASMMEGARYNEQFF
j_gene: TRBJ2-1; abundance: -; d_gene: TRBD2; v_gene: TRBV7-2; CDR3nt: TGTGCCAGCAGCTCCTGGGGAGGGGTCAATGTGCAGTTCTTC; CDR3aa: CASSSWGGVNVQFF
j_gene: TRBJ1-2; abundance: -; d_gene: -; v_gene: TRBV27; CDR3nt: TGTGCCAGCAGTTCCGGGCCCATAAAAGGCTACACCTTC; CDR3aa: CASSSGPIKGYTF
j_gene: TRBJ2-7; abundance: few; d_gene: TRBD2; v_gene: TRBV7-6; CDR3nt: TGTGCCAGCACCCCGGCGGGGGGGACACCCCACGAGCAGTACTTC; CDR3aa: CASTPAGGTPHEQYF
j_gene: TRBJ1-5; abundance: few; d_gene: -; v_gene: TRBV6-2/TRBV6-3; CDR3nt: TGTGCCAGCAGTTACTCGACTGGACAGCCCCAGCATTTT; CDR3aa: CASSYSTGQPQHF
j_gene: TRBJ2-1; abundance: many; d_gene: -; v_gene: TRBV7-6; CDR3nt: TGTGCCAGCAGCTTGGACGGAGGCTCCTACAATGAGCAGTTCTTC; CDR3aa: CASSLDGGSYNEQFF
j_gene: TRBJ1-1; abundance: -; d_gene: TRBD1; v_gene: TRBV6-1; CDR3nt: TGTGCCAGCAGTGCCCTTACAGGGGGCAACACTGAAGCTTTCTTT; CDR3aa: CASSALTGGNTEAFF
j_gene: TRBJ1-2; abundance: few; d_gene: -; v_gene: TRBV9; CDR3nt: TGTGCCAGCAGCGTCGGGGCGGGCTACACCTTC; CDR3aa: CASSVGAGYTF
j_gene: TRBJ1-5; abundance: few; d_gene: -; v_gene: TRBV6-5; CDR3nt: TGTGCCAGCAGCTCGGGGGTCGGAGGCAATCAGCCCCAGCATTTT; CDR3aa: CASSSGVGGNQPQHF
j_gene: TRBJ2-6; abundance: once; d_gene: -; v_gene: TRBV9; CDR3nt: TGTGCCAGCAGCCTTGGGGGGGGGCCAGGGGGCTCTGGGGCCAACGTCCTGACTTTC; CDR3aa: CASSLGGGPGGSGANVLTF
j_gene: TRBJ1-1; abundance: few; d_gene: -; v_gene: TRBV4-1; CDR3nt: TGCGCCAGCAGCCAAGAGGCAGGGATGGACACTGAAGCTTTCTTT; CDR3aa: CASSQEAGMDTEAFF
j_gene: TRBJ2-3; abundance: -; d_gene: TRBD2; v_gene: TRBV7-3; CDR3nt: TGTGCCAGCAGCCCCTATACGACTAGCGGCCGCACAGATACGCAGTATTTT; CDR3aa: CASSPYTTSGRTDTQYF
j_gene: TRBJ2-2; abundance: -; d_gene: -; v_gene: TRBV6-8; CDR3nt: TGTGCCAGCAGTTACGACTACGACGGGGAGCTGTTTTTT; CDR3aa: CASSYDYDGELFF
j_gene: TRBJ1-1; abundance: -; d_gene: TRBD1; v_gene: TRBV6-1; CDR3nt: TGTGCCAGCTGGACAGGGGGTACTGAAGCTTTCTTT; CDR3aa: CASWTGGTEAFF
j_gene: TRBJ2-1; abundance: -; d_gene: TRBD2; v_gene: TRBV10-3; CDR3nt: TGTGCCATCAGAGACTCCGGGACTAGCGGAAATGAGCAGTTCTTC; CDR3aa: CAIRDSGTSGNEQFF
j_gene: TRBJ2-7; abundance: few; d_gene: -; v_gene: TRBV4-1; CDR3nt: TGCGCCAGCAGCCAAGTAGTTAGCGCTCTCTACGAGCAGTACTTC; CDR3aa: CASSQVVSALYEQYF
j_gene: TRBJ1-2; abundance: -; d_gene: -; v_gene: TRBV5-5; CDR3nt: TGTGCCAGCAGCCCCAAACAGGGATATGGCTACACCTTC; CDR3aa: CASSPKQGYGYTF
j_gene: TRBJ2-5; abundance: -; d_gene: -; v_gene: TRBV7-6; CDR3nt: TGTGCCAGCAGCATTAGCGGTCAAGAGACCCAGTACTTC; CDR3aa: CASSISGQETQYF
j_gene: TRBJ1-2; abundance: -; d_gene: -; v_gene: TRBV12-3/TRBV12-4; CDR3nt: TGTGCCAGCAGTATTAGCCTAGGGGTTCGGGGCTACACCTTC; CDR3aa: CASSISLGVRGYTF
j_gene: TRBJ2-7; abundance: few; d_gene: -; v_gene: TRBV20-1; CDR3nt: TGCAGTGCTAGAGATGGGGAGCAAACCCCGGACTTTTACGAGCAGTACTTC; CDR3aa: CSARDGEQTPDFYEQYF
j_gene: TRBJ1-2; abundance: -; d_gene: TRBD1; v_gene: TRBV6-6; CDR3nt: TGTGCCAGCAGTATGGGGACAGGGATTAGGGGCTATGGCTACACCTTC; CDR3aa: CASSMGTGIRGYGYTF
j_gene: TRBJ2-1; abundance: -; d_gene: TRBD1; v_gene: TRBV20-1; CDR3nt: TGCAGTGCCACACAGGGGGCCTCCTCCTACAATGAGCAGTTCTTC; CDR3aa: CSATQGASSYNEQFF
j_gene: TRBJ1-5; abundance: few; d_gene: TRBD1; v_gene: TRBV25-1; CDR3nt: TGTGCCAGCAGTGGTCAGGGGGGGAATCAGCCCCAGCATTTT; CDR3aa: CASSGQGGNQPQHF
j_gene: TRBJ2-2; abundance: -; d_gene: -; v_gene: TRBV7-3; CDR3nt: TGTGCCAGCAGCTTAAGTCCCGGGGGGCTCGCCGGGGAGCTGTTTTTT; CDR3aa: CASSLSPGGLAGELFF
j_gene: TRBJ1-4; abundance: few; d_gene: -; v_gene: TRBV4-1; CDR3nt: TGCGCCAGCAGCCAAGGACCGATGTCCTATGAAAAACTGTTTTTT; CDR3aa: CASSQGPMSYEKLFF
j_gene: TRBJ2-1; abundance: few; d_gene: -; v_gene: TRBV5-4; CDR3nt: TGTGCCAGCAGCTTTCCTCAAACCGAGAATGAGCAGTTCTTC; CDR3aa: CASSFPQTENEQFF
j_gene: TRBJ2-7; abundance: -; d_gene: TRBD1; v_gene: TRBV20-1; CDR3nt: TGCAGTGCTACCACGGGACAGGGGGCGCCTTACGAGCAGTACTTC; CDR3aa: CSATTGQGAPYEQYF